The rows below give T cell receptor beta chains drawn from one sample of a study of T-cell memory formation after mild COVID-19. TCRdb independently ran MiXCR on the 5' RACE reads; one entry per CDR3 protein. The sample shows some 330,000 distinct CDR3 sequences, approximately 21% of them seen only once. Sample: PBMCs or a T cell subset sorted from them (not recorded which). The receptors stem from an adult woman who had mild COVID-19 (a few samples of this study predate the infection). Cell type and time point are not known. CDR3s include the opening cysteine and the closing phenylalanine or tryptophan. The order of the fields is CDR3 length, J gene, clone size, D gene, V gene, CDR3 DNA, CDR3 protein. The D gene is left open where the match is weak. Clone size is stated in some rows and not others, as once, few, many or a class when expanded.

len: 17; j_gene: TRBJ1-5; abundance: -; d_gene: -; v_gene: TRBV12-5; CDR3nt: TGTGCTAGTGGTTTGGTTTTAGGCGTCCGCCACAATCAGCCCCAGCATTTT; CDR3aa: CASGLVLGVRHNQPQHF
len: 19; j_gene: TRBJ2-5; abundance: many; d_gene: TRBD2; v_gene: TRBV3-1; CDR3nt: TGTGCCAGCAGCCAAGATCCTTTTACTAGCGGGGACGACCAAGAGACCCAGTACTTC; CDR3aa: CASSQDPFTSGDDQETQYF
len: 14; j_gene: TRBJ2-3; abundance: -; d_gene: -; v_gene: TRBV7-2; CDR3nt: TGTGCCAGCAGCTTAGAAGGCGGGAACTGGGGGCAGTATTTT; CDR3aa: CASSLEGGNWGQYF
len: 11; j_gene: TRBJ2-5; abundance: many; d_gene: -; v_gene: TRBV29-1; CDR3nt: TGCAGCGTTGGCCCTCAAGAGACCCAGTACTTC; CDR3aa: CSVGPQETQYF
len: 15; j_gene: TRBJ2-1; abundance: few; d_gene: -; v_gene: TRBV7-2; CDR3nt: TGTGCCAGCAGCCCCGGTCGGGACACCTACAATGAGCAGTTCTTC; CDR3aa: CASSPGRDTYNEQFF
len: 14; j_gene: TRBJ2-7; abundance: few; d_gene: TRBD1; v_gene: TRBV12-3/TRBV12-4; CDR3nt: TGTGCCAGCAGCCGCGGGACAGGGCACGACGAGCAGTACTTC; CDR3aa: CASSRGTGHDEQYF
len: 14; j_gene: TRBJ2-7; abundance: -; d_gene: -; v_gene: TRBV5-1; CDR3nt: TGCGCCAGCAGCTTGGCCCACGGAACCTACGAGCAGTACTTC; CDR3aa: CASSLAHGTYEQYF
len: 14; j_gene: TRBJ2-1; abundance: few; d_gene: -; v_gene: TRBV7-9; CDR3nt: TGTGCCAGCAGCCCACGTTCGTCGGCGAATGAGCAGTTCTTC; CDR3aa: CASSPRSSANEQFF
len: 15; j_gene: TRBJ2-1; abundance: -; d_gene: TRBD2; v_gene: TRBV12-3/TRBV12-4; CDR3nt: TGTGCCAGCAGTTCGGGACTAGCGGGGGTGGATGAGCAGTTCTTC; CDR3aa: CASSSGLAGVDEQFF
len: 19; j_gene: TRBJ2-3; abundance: few; d_gene: TRBD2; v_gene: TRBV5-6; CDR3nt: TGTGCCAGCAGCCCCGTTGGACTAGCGGGAGGCTCGGTGGCAGATACGCAGTATTTT; CDR3aa: CASSPVGLAGGSVADTQYF
len: 10; j_gene: TRBJ2-7; abundance: few; d_gene: -; v_gene: TRBV28; CDR3nt: TGTGCCAGCAGTCAGGTCGAGCAGTACTTC; CDR3aa: CASSQVEQYF
len: 17; j_gene: TRBJ2-3; abundance: -; d_gene: -; v_gene: TRBV27; CDR3nt: TGTGCCAGCAGTTTATTGAACCCCCAATCAAGCACAGATACGCAGTATTTT; CDR3aa: CASSLLNPQSSTDTQYF
len: 12; j_gene: TRBJ1-2; abundance: few; d_gene: -; v_gene: TRBV20-1; CDR3nt: TGCAGTGCTAACGCAGGGGCCTATGGCTACACCTTC; CDR3aa: CSANAGAYGYTF
len: 13; j_gene: TRBJ2-7; abundance: few; d_gene: -; v_gene: TRBV12-3/TRBV12-4; CDR3nt: TGTGCCAGCAGCCCGGGTACGATCTACGAGCAGTACTTC; CDR3aa: CASSPGTIYEQYF
len: 11; j_gene: TRBJ2-1; abundance: few; d_gene: TRBD1; v_gene: TRBV12-3/TRBV12-4; CDR3nt: TGTGCCAGCAGTTCCGGGACAGTGCAGTTCTTC; CDR3aa: CASSSGTVQFF
len: 16; j_gene: TRBJ2-1; abundance: many; d_gene: TRBD2; v_gene: TRBV29-1; CDR3nt: TGCAGTCACAAAGGGGCTAGCGGGGGGACATACAATGAGCAGTTCTTC; CDR3aa: CSHKGASGGTYNEQFF
len: 12; j_gene: TRBJ2-7; abundance: -; d_gene: TRBD1; v_gene: TRBV7-8; CDR3nt: TGTGCCAGCAGCTCCGGACAGGACGAGCAGTACTTC; CDR3aa: CASSSGQDEQYF
len: 13; j_gene: TRBJ1-2; abundance: -; d_gene: -; v_gene: TRBV7-9; CDR3nt: TGTGCCAGCAGCTTAAATGGTGGGGATGGCTACACCTTC; CDR3aa: CASSLNGGDGYTF
len: 13; j_gene: TRBJ2-5; abundance: -; d_gene: -; v_gene: TRBV7-8; CDR3nt: TGTGCCAGCAGCTACGTCATCCAAGAGACCCAGTACTTC; CDR3aa: CASSYVIQETQYF
len: 12; j_gene: TRBJ1-2; abundance: few; d_gene: -; v_gene: TRBV12-3/TRBV12-4; CDR3nt: TGTGCCAGCAGCCGGGGACTCTATGGCTACACCTTC; CDR3aa: CASSRGLYGYTF
len: 12; j_gene: TRBJ1-2; abundance: -; d_gene: -; v_gene: TRBV20-1; CDR3nt: TGCAGTGCTAGAGGGGCATACTATGGCTACACCTTC; CDR3aa: CSARGAYYGYTF
len: 12; j_gene: TRBJ2-1; abundance: few; d_gene: -; v_gene: TRBV19; CDR3nt: TGTGCCAGTAGTATTGGGGCCAATGAGCAGTTCTTC; CDR3aa: CASSIGANEQFF
len: 17; j_gene: TRBJ2-2; abundance: -; d_gene: -; v_gene: TRBV21-1; CDR3nt: TGTGCCAGCAGCAAAGATGTCGGGGCTCCGGCCACCGGGGAGCTGTTTTTT; CDR3aa: CASSKDVGAPATGELFF
len: 16; j_gene: TRBJ1-2; abundance: -; d_gene: -; v_gene: TRBV9; CDR3nt: TGTGCCAGCAGCACCAGCAGAACACAGGCGCCGGGGGGCTACACCTTC; CDR3aa: CASSTSRTQAPGGYTF
len: 15; j_gene: TRBJ2-5; abundance: few; d_gene: TRBD1; v_gene: TRBV7-9; CDR3nt: TGTGCCAGCAGCCCGGGGACAGCCTCACAAGAGACCCAGTACTTC; CDR3aa: CASSPGTASQETQYF
len: 15; j_gene: TRBJ2-1; abundance: -; d_gene: TRBD2; v_gene: TRBV7-2; CDR3nt: TGTGCCAGCAGCCGGACAGGACTAGCGGGACATGAGCAGTTCTTC; CDR3aa: CASSRTGLAGHEQFF
len: 15; j_gene: TRBJ2-3; abundance: few; d_gene: TRBD2; v_gene: TRBV4-1; CDR3nt: TGCGCCAGCAGCCAACTAGCGGCAAGCACAGATACGCAGTATTTT; CDR3aa: CASSQLAASTDTQYF
len: 16; j_gene: TRBJ2-3; abundance: few; d_gene: TRBD1; v_gene: TRBV5-1; CDR3nt: TGCGCCAGCAGCTTGGACAGGGGCCTAGGCACAGATACGCAGTATTTT; CDR3aa: CASSLDRGLGTDTQYF
len: 13; j_gene: TRBJ2-7; abundance: few; d_gene: TRBD1; v_gene: TRBV6-5; CDR3nt: TGTGCCAGCAGGAGGACAGGGGGGAACGAGCAGTACTTC; CDR3aa: CASRRTGGNEQYF
len: 12; j_gene: TRBJ2-4; abundance: few; d_gene: -; v_gene: TRBV4-1; CDR3nt: TGCGCCAGCAGCCAAACTTGGGGCATTCAGTACTTC; CDR3aa: CASSQTWGIQYF
len: 17; j_gene: TRBJ2-7; abundance: -; d_gene: TRBD2; v_gene: TRBV5-1; CDR3nt: TGCGCCAGCAGAGCCTCGGGGAGGGCCCTATGGGGCTACGAGCAGTACTTC; CDR3aa: CASRASGRALWGYEQYF